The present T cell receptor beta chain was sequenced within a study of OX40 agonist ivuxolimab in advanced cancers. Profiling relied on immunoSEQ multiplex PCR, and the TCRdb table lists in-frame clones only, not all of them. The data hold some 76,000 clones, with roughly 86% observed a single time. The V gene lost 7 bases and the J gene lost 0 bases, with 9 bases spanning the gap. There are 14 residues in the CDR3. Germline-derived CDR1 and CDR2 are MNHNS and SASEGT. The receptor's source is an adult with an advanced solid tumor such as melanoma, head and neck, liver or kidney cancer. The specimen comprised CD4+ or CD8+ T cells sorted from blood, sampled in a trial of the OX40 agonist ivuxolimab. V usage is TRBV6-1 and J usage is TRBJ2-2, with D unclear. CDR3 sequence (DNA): TGTGCCAGCACCCGGCTAGCGAACACCGGGGAGCTGTTTTTT. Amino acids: CASTRLANTGELFF.